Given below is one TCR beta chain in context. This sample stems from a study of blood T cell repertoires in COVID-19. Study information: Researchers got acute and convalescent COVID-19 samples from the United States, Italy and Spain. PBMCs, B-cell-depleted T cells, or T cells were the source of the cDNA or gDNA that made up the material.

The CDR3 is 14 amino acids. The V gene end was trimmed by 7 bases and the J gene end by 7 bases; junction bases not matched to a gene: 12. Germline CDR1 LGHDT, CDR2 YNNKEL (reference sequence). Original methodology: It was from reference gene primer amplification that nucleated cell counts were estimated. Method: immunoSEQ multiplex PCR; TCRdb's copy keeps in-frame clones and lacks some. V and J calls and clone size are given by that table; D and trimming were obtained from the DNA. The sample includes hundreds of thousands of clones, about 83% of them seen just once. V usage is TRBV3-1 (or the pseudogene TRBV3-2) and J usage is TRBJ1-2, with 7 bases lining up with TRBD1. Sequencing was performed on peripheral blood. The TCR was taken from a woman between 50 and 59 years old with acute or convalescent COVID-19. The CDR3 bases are TGTGCCAGCAACAATCAGGGTAGGACAGGTGGCTACACCTTC. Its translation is CASNNQGRTGGYTF.